These T cell receptor beta chains were read from a single sample in a study of blood T cell repertoires in COVID-19. Only in-frame clones appear in the TCRdb table, and some are missing; sequencing was by immunoSEQ multiplex PCR. The table lists about 78,000 clones, 80% to 95% of them singletons, with around 0.97% in the top ten. The sequencing input was peripheral blood. Receptors were obtained from a woman in her forties or fifties in a cohort sampled during active COVID-19. Each CDR3 is given with its conserved first and last residue. D genes are given only for firm matches. A clone size is listed for some rows: how often the clone was seen (once, few, many), or a class if it is expanded.

v_call: TRBV9
j_call: TRBJ2-7
clone_size: .
d_call: TRBD2
cdr3_nt: TGTGCCAGCAGCACCGGACTAGCGACTATGTACGAGCAGTACTTC
cdr3_aa: CASSTGLATMYEQYF

v_call: TRBV30
j_call: TRBJ1-5
clone_size: .
d_call: .
cdr3_nt: TGTGCCTGGAGTTCCTCGGGGTATAGCAATCAGCCCCAGCATTTT
cdr3_aa: CAWSSSGYSNQPQHF

v_call: TRBV30
j_call: TRBJ2-5
clone_size: .
d_call: .
cdr3_nt: TGTGCCTGTCGTGGAGGGGTGTCAGAGACCCAGTACTTC
cdr3_aa: CACRGGVSETQYF

v_call: TRBV5-6
j_call: TRBJ2-7
clone_size: .
d_call: .
cdr3_nt: TGTGCCAGCAACGCGGGGACGGACGAGCAGTACTTC
cdr3_aa: CASNAGTDEQYF

v_call: TRBV6-5
j_call: TRBJ2-3
clone_size: .
d_call: TRBD1
cdr3_nt: TGTGCCAGCCGGCGGGACAGGGCCTTTGATACGCAGTATTTT
cdr3_aa: CASRRDRAFDTQYF

v_call: TRBV5-1
j_call: TRBJ2-5
clone_size: .
d_call: .
cdr3_nt: TGCGCCAGCAGCTTGGATTCCGGGCCGGGGGAGACCCAGTACTTC
cdr3_aa: CASSLDSGPGETQYF

v_call: TRBV7-8
j_call: TRBJ1-1
clone_size: .
d_call: .
cdr3_nt: TGTGCCAGCAGCTTAGCGAGGAACACTGAAGCTTTCTTT
cdr3_aa: CASSLARNTEAFF

v_call: TRBV7-2
j_call: TRBJ2-1
clone_size: once
d_call: TRBD2
cdr3_nt: TGTGCCAGCAGCTCCCGGGACTATAACAATGAGCAGTTCTTC
cdr3_aa: CASSSRDYNNEQFF

v_call: TRBV12-3/TRBV12-4
j_call: TRBJ1-5
clone_size: many
d_call: .
cdr3_nt: TGTGCCAGCAGTCGACGGGAAAATCAGCCCCAGCATTTT
cdr3_aa: CASSRRENQPQHF

v_call: TRBV28
j_call: TRBJ2-3
clone_size: .
d_call: TRBD1
cdr3_nt: TGTGCCAGCAGTCCAGGGGGCGCAAGCACAGATACGCAGTATTTT
cdr3_aa: CASSPGGASTDTQYF

v_call: TRBV7-8
j_call: TRBJ2-7
clone_size: .
d_call: TRBD1
cdr3_nt: TGTGCCAGCAGCTTAGCGGGGCCGACAGGGGCTACGCACTCCTACGAGCAGTACTTC
cdr3_aa: CASSLAGPTGATHSYEQYF

v_call: TRBV14
j_call: TRBJ2-7
clone_size: .
d_call: .
cdr3_nt: TGTGCCAGCAGCCAACCTTCTGATAGCGACTACGAGCAGTACTTC
cdr3_aa: CASSQPSDSDYEQYF

v_call: TRBV18
j_call: TRBJ2-7
clone_size: .
d_call: .
cdr3_nt: TGTGCCAGCTTACCTACGGACGGGAGCTCCTACGAGCAGTACTTC
cdr3_aa: CASLPTDGSSYEQYF

v_call: TRBV5-1
j_call: TRBJ2-3
clone_size: .
d_call: .
cdr3_nt: TGCGCCAGCAGCTTGGCGGGGACAGATACGCAGTATTTT
cdr3_aa: CASSLAGTDTQYF

v_call: TRBV3-1/TRBV3-2
j_call: TRBJ1-5
clone_size: .
d_call: TRBD1
cdr3_nt: TGTGCCAGCAGCCAAGGGTATACAGGGGGCCCATACAATCAGCCCCAGCATTTT
cdr3_aa: CASSQGYTGGPYNQPQHF

v_call: TRBV18
j_call: TRBJ2-2
clone_size: .
d_call: TRBD1
cdr3_nt: TGTGCCAGCTCACCATCGGACAGGCGGGACACCGGGGAGCTGTTTTTT
cdr3_aa: CASSPSDRRDTGELFF

v_call: TRBV7-2
j_call: TRBJ2-5
clone_size: .
d_call: .
cdr3_nt: TGTGCCAGCAGCTCGGGGAGTTTCGGTGGCCAGTACTTC
cdr3_aa: CASSSGSFGGQYF

v_call: TRBV28
j_call: TRBJ2-7
clone_size: .
d_call: .
cdr3_nt: TGTGCCCTTGGACGGGGATCGTTTGAGCAGTACTTC
cdr3_aa: CALGRGSFEQYF

v_call: TRBV7-9
j_call: TRBJ2-7
clone_size: .
d_call: .
cdr3_nt: TGTGCCAGCCAAGGAACCAGCGGCCTTCTGGGGCAGTACTTC
cdr3_aa: CASQGTSGLLGQYF

v_call: TRBV6-5
j_call: TRBJ1-5
clone_size: .
d_call: TRBD1
cdr3_nt: TGTGCCAGCAAGACAGGGGTCGATCAGCCCCAGCATTTT
cdr3_aa: CASKTGVDQPQHF

v_call: TRBV28
j_call: TRBJ1-2
clone_size: .
d_call: TRBD1
cdr3_nt: TGTGCCAGCAGTGCCCCCACAGGGGGTGAGGGCTACACCTTC
cdr3_aa: CASSAPTGGEGYTF

v_call: TRBV5-1
j_call: TRBJ2-3
clone_size: once
d_call: .
cdr3_nt: TGCGCCAGCAGCATTAACAGGGAGGGTACGCAGTATTTT
cdr3_aa: CASSINREGTQYF

v_call: TRBV4-1
j_call: TRBJ2-4
clone_size: .
d_call: .
cdr3_nt: TGCGCCAGCAGCCTCCTTCCGGCCAAAAACATTCAGTACTTC
cdr3_aa: CASSLLPAKNIQYF